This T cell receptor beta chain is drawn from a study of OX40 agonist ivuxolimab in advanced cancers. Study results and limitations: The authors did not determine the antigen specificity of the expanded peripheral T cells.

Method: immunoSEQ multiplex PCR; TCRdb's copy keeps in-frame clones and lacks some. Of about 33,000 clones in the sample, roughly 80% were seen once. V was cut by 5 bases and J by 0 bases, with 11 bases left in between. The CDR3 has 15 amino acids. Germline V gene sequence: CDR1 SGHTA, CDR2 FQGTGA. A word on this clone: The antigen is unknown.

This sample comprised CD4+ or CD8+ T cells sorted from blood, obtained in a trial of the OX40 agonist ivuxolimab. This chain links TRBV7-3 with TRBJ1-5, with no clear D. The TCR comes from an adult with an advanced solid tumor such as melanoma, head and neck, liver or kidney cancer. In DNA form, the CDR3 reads TGTGCCAGCAGCCTAGACGGATATAGCAATCAGCCCCAGCATTTT. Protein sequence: CASSLDGYSNQPQHF.